The clone carrying this T cell receptor beta chain showed up just a few times. These data belong to a study of early T cells in non-severe SARS-CoV-2 infection. TCRdb redid the calling of the 5' RACE reads with MiXCR, one entry per CDR3 protein. The sample shows around 64,000 distinct CDR3 sequences, about an eighth of them seen only once. Trimming stripped 6 bases from V and 2 bases from J, with 20 bases between. In germline, CDR1 is WNHNN, CDR2 SYGVQD (reference sequence). This CDR3 spans 16 amino acids. J is TRBJ2-7 and V is TRBV10-1, with D possibly being TRBD1 (6 bases). Sequenced here: whole blood, sampled at baseline. The clonotype was recovered from an adult who was a healthcare worker with PCR-confirmed SARS-CoV-2 infection or an uninfected control (not recorded which). The chain's CDR3 is CASRVGGDGVPYEQYF. DNA of the CDR3: TGCGCCAGCAGAGTAGGGGGAGATGGAGTCCCCTACGAGCAGTACTTC.